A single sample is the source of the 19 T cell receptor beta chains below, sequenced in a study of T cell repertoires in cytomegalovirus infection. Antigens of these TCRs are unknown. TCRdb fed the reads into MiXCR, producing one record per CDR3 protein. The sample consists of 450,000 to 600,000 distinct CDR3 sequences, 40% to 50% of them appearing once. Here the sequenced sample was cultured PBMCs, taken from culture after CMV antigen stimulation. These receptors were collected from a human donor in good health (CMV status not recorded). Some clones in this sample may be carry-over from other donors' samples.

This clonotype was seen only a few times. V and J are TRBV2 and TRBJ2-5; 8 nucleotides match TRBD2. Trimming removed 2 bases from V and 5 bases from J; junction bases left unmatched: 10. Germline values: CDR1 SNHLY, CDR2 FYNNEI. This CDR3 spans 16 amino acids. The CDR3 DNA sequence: TGTGCCAGCAGTGAACCGGGGGGGTGGGGGGGGGAGACCCAGTACTTC. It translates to CASSEPGGWGGETQYF.

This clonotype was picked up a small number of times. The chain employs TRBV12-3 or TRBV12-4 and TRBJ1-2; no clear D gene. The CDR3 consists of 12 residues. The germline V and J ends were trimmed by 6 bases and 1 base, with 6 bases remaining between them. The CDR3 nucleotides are TGTGCCAGCAGCTCAAGTAACTATGGCTACACCTTC. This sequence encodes CASSSSNYGYTF.

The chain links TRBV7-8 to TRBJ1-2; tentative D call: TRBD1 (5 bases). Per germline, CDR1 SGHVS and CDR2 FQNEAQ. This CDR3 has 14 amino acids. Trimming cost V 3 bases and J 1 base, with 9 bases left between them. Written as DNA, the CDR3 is TGTGCCAGCAGCTTCCGGGGCCTTAACTATGGCTACACCTTC. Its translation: CASSFRGLNYGYTF.

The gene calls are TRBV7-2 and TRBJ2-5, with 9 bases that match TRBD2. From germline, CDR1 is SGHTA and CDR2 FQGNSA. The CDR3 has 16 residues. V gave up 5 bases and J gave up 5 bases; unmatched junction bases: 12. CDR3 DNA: TGTGCCAGCAGCCCGTGGGGAGCGGGGGGAGGTGAGACCCAGTACTTC. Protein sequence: CASSPWGAGGGETQYF.

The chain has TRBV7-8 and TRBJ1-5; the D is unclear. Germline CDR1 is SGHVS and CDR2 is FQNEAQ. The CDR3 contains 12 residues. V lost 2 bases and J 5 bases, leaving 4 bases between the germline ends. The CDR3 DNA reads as TGTGCCAGCAGCTTATTGGATCAGCCCCAGCATTTT. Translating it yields CASSLLDQPQHF.

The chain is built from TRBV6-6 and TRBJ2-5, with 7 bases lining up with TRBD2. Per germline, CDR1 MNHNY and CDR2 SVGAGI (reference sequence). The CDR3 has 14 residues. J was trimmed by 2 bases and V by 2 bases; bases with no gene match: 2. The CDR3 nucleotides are TGTGCCAGCAGTTACAGGGGAGGGCAAGAGACCCAGTACTTC. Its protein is CASSYRGGQETQYF.

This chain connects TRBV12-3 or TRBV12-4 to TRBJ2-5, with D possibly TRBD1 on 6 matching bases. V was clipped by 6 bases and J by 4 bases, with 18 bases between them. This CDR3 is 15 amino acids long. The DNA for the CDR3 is TGTGCCAGCAGCCCTAATCAGGGGCTGGGAGAGACCCAGTACTTC. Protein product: CASSPNQGLGETQYF.

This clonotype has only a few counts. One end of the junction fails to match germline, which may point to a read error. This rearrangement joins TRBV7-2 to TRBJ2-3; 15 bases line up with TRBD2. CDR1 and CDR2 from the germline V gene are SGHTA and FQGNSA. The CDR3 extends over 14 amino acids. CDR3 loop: CASSPRTSGGAADF. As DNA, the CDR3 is TGTGCCAGCAGCCCACGGACTAGCGGGGGGGCAGCGGATTTT. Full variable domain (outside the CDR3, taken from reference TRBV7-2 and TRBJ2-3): GAGVSQSPSNKVTEKGKDVELRCDPISGHTALYWYRQSLGQGLEFLIYFQGNSAPDKSGLPSDRFSAERTGGSVSTLTIQRTQQEDSAVYLCASSPRTSGGAADFGPGTRLTVL.

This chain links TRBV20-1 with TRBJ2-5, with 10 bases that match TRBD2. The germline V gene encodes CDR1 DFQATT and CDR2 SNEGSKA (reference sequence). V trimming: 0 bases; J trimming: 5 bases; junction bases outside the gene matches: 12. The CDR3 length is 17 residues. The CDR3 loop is CSARDPLAGVLGETQYF. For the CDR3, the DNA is TGCAGTGCTAGAGATCCCCTAGCGGGGGTATTAGGCGAGACCCAGTACTTC.

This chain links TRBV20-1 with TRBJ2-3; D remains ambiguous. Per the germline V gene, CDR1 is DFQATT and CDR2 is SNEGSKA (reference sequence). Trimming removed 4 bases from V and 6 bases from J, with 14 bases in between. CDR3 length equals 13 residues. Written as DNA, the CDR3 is TGCAGTGCTAAAAGGGCGCAAGGGGATACGCAGTATTTT. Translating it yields CSAKRAQGDTQYF.

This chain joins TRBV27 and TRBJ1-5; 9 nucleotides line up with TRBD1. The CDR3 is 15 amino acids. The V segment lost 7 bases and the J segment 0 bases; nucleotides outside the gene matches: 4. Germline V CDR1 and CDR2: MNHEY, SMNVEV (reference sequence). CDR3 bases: TGTGCCAGCAAGGACAGGGGTTTTAGCAATCAGCCCCAGCATTTT. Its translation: CASKDRGFSNQPQHF.

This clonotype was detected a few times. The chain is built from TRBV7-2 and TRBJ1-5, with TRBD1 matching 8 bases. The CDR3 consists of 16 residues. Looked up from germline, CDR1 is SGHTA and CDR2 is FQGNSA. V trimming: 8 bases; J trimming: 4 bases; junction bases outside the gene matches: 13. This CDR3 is CASGGTGGPYNQPQHF. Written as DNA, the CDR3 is TGTGCCAGCGGCGGGACAGGTGGTCCCTATAATCAGCCCCAGCATTTT.

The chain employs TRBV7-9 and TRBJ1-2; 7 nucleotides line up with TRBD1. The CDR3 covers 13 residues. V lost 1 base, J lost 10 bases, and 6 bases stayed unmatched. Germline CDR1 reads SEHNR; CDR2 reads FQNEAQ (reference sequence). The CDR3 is CASSLGGRGLYTF. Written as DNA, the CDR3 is TGTGCCAGCAGCTTAGGGGGAAGGGGGCTCTACACCTTC.

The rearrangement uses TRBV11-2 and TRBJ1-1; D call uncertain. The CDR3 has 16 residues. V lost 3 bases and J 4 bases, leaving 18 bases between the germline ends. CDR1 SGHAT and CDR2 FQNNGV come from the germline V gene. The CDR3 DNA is TGTGCCAGCAGCTTGTTTAGTGGCATTTCGGGCACTGAAGCTTTCTTT. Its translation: CASSLFSGISGTEAFF.

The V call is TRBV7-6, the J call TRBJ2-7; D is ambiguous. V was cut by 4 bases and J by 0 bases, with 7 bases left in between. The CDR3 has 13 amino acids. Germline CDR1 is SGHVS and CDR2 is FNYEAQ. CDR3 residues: CASSSYDSYEQYF. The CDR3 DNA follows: TGTGCCAGCAGCTCCTACGACTCCTACGAGCAGTACTTC.

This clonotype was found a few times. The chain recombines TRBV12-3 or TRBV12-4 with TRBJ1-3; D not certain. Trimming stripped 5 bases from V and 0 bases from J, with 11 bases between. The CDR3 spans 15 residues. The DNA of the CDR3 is TGTGCCAGCAGTGCCACGGCCCTCTCTGGAAACACCATATATTTT. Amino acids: CASSATALSGNTIYF.

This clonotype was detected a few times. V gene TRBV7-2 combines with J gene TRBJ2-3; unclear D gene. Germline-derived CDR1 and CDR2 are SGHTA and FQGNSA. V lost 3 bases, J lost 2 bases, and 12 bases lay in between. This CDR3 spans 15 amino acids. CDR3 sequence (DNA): TGTGCCAGCAGCTTGAGAAGACCCCCCACAGATACGCAGTATTTT. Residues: CASSLRRPPTDTQYF.

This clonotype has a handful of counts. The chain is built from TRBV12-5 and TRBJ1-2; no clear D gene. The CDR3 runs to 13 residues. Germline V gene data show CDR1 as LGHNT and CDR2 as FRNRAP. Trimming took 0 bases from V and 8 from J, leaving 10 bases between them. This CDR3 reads CASGLVQREGYTF. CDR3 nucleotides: TGTGCTAGTGGTTTGGTACAGCGGGAAGGCTACACCTTC.

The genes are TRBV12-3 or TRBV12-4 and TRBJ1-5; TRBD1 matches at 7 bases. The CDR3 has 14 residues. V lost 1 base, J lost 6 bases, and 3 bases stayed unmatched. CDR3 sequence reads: CASSLGQGVQPQHF. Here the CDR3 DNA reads TGTGCCAGCAGTTTAGGACAGGGCGTTCAGCCCCAGCATTTT.